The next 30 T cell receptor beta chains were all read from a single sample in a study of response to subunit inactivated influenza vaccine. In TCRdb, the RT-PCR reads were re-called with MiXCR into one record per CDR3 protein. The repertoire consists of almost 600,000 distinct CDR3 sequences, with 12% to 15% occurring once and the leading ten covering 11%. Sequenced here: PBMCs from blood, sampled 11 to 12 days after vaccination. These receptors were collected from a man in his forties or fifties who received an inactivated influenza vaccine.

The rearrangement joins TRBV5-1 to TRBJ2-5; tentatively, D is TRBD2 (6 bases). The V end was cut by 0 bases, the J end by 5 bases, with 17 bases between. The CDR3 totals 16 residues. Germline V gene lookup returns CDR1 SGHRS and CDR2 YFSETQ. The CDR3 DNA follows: TGCGCCAGCAGCTTGGCCGGGGACGCTGGGGGGGAGACCCAGTACTTC. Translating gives CASSLAGDAGGETQYF.

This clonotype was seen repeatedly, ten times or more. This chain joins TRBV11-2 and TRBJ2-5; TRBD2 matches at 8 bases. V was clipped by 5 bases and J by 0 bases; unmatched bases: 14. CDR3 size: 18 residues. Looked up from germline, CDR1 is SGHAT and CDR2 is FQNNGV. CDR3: CASSRVGAGGGYQETQYF. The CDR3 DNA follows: TGTGCCAGCAGCCGAGTTGGGGCTGGCGGGGGGTACCAAGAGACCCAGTACTTC.

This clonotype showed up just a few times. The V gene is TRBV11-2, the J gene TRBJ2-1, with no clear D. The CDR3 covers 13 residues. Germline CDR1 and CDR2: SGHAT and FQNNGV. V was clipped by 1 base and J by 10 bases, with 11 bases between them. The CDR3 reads CASSLGPGDEQFF. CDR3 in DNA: TGTGCCAGCAGCTTAGGGCCCGGAGACGAGCAGTTCTTC.

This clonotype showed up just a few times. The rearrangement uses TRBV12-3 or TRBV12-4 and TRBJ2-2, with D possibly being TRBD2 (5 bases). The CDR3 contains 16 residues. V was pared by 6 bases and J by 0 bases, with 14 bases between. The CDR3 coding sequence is TGTGCCAGCAGGCGAAGACTATTCGCGAACACCGGGGAGCTGTTTTTT. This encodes CASRRRLFANTGELFF.

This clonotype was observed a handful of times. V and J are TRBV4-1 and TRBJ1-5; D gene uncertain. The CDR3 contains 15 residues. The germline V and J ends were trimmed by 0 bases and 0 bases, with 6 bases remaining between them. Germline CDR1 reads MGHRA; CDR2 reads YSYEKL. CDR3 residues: CASSQDRYSNQPQHF. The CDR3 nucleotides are TGCGCCAGCAGCCAAGATCGTTATAGCAATCAGCCCCAGCATTTT.

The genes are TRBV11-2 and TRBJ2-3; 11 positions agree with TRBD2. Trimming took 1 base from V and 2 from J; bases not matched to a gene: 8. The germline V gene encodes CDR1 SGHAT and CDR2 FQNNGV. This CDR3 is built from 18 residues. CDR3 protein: CASSLVLAGGPTTDTQYF. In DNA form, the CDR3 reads TGTGCCAGCAGCTTAGTTCTAGCGGGAGGCCCCACCACAGATACGCAGTATTTT.

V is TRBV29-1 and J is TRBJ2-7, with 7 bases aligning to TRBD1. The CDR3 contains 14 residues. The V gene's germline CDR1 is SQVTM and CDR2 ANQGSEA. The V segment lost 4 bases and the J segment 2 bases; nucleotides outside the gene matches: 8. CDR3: CSVGSQGFTYEQYF. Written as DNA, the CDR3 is TGCAGCGTTGGGTCACAGGGGTTCACCTACGAGCAGTACTTC.

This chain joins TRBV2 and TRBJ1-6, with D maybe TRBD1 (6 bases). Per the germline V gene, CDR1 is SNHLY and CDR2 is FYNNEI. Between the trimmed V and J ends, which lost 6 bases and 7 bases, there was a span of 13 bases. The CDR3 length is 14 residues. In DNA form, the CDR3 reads TGTGCCAGCAGCTCAGACAGGTTAAATTCACCCCTCCACTTT. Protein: CASSSDRLNSPLHF.

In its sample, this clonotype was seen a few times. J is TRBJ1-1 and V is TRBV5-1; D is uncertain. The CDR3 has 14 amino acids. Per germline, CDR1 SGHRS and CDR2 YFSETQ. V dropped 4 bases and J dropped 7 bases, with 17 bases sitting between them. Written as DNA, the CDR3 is TGCGCCAGCAGCATCCTAGGACCGATGAGTGAAGCTTTCTTT. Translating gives CASSILGPMSEAFF.

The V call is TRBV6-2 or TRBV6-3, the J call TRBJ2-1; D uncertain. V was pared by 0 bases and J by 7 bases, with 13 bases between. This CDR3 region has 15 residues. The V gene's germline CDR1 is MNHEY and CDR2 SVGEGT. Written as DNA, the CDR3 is TGTGCCAGCAGTTACTCGGGTGGGAATAAAAATGAGCAGTTCTTC. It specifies CASSYSGGNKNEQFF.

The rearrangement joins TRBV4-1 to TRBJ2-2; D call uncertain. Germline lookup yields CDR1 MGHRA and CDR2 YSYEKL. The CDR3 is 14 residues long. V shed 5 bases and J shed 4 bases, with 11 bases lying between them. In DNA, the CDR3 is TGCGCCAGCAGCGAAGGGCCGGTCACCGGGGAGCTGTTTTTT. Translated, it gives CASSEGPVTGELFF.

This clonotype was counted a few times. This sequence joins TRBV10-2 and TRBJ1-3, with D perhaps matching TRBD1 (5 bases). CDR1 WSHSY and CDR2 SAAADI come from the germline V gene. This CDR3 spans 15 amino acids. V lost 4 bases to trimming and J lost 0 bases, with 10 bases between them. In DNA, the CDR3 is TGCGCCAGCAGTGTGACAGCTAACTCTGGAAACACCATATATTTT. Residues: CASSVTANSGNTIYF.

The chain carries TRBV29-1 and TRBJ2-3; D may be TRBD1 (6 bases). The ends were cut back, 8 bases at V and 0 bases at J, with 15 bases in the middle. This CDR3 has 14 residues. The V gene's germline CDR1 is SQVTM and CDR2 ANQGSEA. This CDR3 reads CSSKTGTSTDTQYF. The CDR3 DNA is TGCAGCTCAAAGACAGGCACTAGCACAGATACGCAGTATTTT.

In DNA form, the CDR3 reads TGCGCCAGCAGCTTGGCCACCGGGGCAACTAATGAAAAACTGTTTTTT. Its translation: CASSLATGATNEKLFF. The V gene is TRBV5-1, the J gene TRBJ1-4, with D unclear. The V and J ends lost 0 bases and 0 bases respectively, with 9 bases between them. Germline V gene sequence: CDR1 SGHRS, CDR2 YFSETQ. This CDR3 region has 16 residues.

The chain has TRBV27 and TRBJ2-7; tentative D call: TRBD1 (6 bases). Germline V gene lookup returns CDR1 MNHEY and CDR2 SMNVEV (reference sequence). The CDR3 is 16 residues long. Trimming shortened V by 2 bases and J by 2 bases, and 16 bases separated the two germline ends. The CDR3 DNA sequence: TGTGCCAGCAGTTTAGTTTGGGGTGGGGACACCTACGAGCAGTACTTC. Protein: CASSLVWGGDTYEQYF.

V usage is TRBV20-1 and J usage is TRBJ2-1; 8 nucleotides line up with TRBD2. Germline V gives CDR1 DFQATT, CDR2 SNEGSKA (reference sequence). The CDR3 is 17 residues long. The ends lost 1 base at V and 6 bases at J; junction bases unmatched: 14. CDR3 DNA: TGCAGTGCTAGAGGGTCCCGGCTTAGCGGGGCCTCCAATGAGCAGTTCTTC. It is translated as CSARGSRLSGASNEQFF.

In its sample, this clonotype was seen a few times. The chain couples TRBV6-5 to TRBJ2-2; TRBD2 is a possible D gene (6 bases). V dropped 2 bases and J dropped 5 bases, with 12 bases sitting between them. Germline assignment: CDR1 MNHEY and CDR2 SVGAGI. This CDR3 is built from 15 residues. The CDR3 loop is CASSYGGARTGELFF. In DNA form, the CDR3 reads TGTGCCAGCAGTTACGGCGGGGCACGTACCGGGGAGCTGTTTTTT.

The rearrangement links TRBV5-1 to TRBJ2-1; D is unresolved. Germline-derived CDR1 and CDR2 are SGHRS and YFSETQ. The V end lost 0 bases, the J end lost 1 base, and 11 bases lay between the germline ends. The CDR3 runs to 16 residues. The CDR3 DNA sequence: TGCGCCAGCAGCTTGGCGGCAGGTATTTCCTACAATGAGCAGTTCTTC. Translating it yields CASSLAAGISYNEQFF. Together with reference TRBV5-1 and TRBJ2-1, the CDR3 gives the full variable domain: KAGVTQTPRYLIKTRGQQVTLSCSPISGHRSVSWYQQTPGQGLQFLFEYFSETQRNKGNFPGRFSGRQFSNSRSEMNVSTLELGDSALYLCASSLAAGISYNEQFFGPGTRLTVL.

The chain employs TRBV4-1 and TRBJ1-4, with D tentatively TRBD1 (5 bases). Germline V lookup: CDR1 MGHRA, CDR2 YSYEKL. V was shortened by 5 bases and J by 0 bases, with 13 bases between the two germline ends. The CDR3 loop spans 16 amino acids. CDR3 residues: CASSSRQTATNEKLFF. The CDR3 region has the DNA TGCGCCAGCAGCTCCAGACAGACAGCAACTAATGAAAAACTGTTTTTT.

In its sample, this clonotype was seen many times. The CDR3 bases are TGCAGCGTTGAGGAAAATAGCAATCAGCCCCAGCATTTT. Its translation: CSVEENSNQPQHF. This chain links TRBV29-1 with TRBJ1-5, with unresolved D. Trimming cost V 3 bases and J 0 bases, with 6 bases left between them. CDR3 length: 13 residues. Germline values: CDR1 SQVTM, CDR2 ANQGSEA.

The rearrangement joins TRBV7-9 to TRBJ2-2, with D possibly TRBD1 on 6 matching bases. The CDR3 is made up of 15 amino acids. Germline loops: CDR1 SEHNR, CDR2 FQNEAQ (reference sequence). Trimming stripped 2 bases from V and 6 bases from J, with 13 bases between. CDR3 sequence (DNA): TGTGCCAGCAGCTTAAACAGGGCAATGGCCGGGGAGCTGTTTTTT. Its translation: CASSLNRAMAGELFF.

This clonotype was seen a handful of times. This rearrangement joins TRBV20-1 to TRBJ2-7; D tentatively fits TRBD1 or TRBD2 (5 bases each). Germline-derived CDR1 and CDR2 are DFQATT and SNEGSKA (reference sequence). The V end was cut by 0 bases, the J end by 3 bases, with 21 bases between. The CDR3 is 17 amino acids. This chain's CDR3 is CSARDRLGELSHYEQYF. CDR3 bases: TGCAGTGCTAGAGATCGTTTGGGGGAACTCTCCCACTACGAGCAGTACTTC.

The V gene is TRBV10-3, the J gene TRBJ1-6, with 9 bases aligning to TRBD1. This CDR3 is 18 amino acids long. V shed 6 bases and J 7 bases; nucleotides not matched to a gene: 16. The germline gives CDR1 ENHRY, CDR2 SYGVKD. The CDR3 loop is CAISGPGQGNPMNSPLHF. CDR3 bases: TGTGCCATCAGCGGACCGGGACAGGGTAACCCCATGAATTCACCCCTCCACTTT.

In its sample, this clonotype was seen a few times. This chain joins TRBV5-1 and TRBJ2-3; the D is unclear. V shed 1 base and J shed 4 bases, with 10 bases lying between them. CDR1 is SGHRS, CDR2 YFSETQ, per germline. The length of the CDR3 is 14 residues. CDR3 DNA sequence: TGCGCCAGCAGCTTGTTGTCTTCCCCAGATACGCAGTATTTT. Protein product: CASSLLSSPDTQYF.

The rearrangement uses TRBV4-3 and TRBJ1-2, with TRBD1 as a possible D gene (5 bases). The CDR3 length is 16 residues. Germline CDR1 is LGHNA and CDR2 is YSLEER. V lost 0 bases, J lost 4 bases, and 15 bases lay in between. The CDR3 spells CASSQDEPGRAYGYTF. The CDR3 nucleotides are TGCGCCAGCAGCCAAGATGAGCCAGGGAGGGCCTATGGCTACACCTTC.

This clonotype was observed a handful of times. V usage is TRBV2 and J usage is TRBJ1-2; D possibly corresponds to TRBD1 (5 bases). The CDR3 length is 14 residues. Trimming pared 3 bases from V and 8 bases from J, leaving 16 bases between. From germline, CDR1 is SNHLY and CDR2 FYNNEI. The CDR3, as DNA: TGTGCCAGCAGTGACGAACAGGAGGGAAAAGGCTACACCTTC. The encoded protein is CASSDEQEGKGYTF.

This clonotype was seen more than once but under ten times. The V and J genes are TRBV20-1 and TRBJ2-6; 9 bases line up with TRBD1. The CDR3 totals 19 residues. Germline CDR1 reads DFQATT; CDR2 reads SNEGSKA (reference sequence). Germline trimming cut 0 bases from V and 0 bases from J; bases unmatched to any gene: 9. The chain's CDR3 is CSARDVTGTGRSGANVLTF. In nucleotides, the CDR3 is TGCAGTGCTAGAGACGTAACCGGGACAGGGCGCTCTGGGGCCAACGTCCTGACTTTC.

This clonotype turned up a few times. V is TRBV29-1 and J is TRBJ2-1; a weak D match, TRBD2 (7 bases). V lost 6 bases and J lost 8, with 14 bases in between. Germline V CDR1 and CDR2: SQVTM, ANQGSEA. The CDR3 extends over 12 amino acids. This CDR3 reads CSVYKGGDEQFF. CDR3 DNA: TGCAGCGTGTACAAGGGGGGGGATGAGCAGTTCTTC.

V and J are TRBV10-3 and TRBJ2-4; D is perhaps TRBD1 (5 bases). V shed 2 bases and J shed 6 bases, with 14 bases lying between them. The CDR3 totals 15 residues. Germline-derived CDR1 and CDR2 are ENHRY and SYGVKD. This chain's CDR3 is CAISEEGVPLNIQYF. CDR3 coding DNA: TGTGCCATCAGTGAGGAAGGGGTGCCTTTAAACATTCAGTACTTC.

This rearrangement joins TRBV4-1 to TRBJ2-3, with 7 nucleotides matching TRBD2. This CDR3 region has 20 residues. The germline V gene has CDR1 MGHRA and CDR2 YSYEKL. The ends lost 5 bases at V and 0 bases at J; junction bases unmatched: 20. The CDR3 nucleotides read TGCGCCAGCAGCTACCGGGACTACCAGCAGACACATACTAGCACAGATACGCAGTATTTT. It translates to CASSYRDYQQTHTSTDTQYF.